This is a list of T cell receptor beta chains from one sample in a study of T cells expressing NK-cell markers. TCRdb re-called the 5' RACE reads, yielding one record per CDR3 amino acid sequence without DNA. Recorded here are approximately 150,000 distinct CDR3 sequences; the top ten clones represent 12%. The sequencing input was blood T cells: a sorted CD56 or NKG2C T cell subset, CD4+ or CD8+ T cells, or bulk PBMC T cells (not recorded which). All receptors come from a man in his late teens or twenties in good health. Each CDR3 is given with its conserved first and last residue.

v_call: TRBV13; j_call: TRBJ1-6; cdr3_aa: CASSLGEPNSINSPLHF
v_call: TRBV29-1; j_call: TRBJ2-7; cdr3_aa: CSVTSGTSYEQYF
v_call: TRBV27; j_call: TRBJ1-4; cdr3_aa: CASSLKGIVATNEKLFF
v_call: TRBV4-3; j_call: TRBJ2-7; cdr3_aa: CASSQDWRGPSSYEQYF
v_call: TRBV6-4; j_call: TRBJ2-2; cdr3_aa: CASSGGPSGELFF
v_call: TRBV6-5; j_call: TRBJ2-3; cdr3_aa: CASSLHQDTQYF
v_call: TRBV18; j_call: TRBJ2-7; cdr3_aa: CASSPPGLAGDYEQYF
v_call: TRBV9; j_call: TRBJ2-7; cdr3_aa: CASSPGLAGRGQYF
v_call: TRBV7-2; j_call: TRBJ2-2; cdr3_aa: CASRPTGELFF
v_call: TRBV12-3/TRBV12-4; j_call: TRBJ1-5; cdr3_aa: CASSPARGLGNQPQHF
v_call: TRBV28; j_call: TRBJ1-1; cdr3_aa: CASDDRDRAHTEAFF
v_call: TRBV4-3; j_call: TRBJ1-2; cdr3_aa: CASSQAGTGYGYTF
v_call: TRBV19; j_call: TRBJ2-3; cdr3_aa: CASSVLGTQYF
v_call: TRBV27; j_call: TRBJ1-1; cdr3_aa: CASSLGEGLSEAFF
v_call: TRBV6-1; j_call: TRBJ2-3; cdr3_aa: CASSPTGLYLEDTQYF
v_call: TRBV25-1; j_call: TRBJ2-5; cdr3_aa: CATCAGASQETQYF
v_call: TRBV6-1; j_call: TRBJ2-1; cdr3_aa: CATTGTGFNEQFF
v_call: TRBV12-3/TRBV12-4; j_call: TRBJ2-2; cdr3_aa: CASIPDYPNTGELFF
v_call: TRBV2; j_call: TRBJ2-5; cdr3_aa: CASSDMSGEETQYF
v_call: TRBV12-3/TRBV12-4; j_call: TRBJ1-5; cdr3_aa: CASSLNRVNSIIEGNQPQHF
v_call: TRBV7-6; j_call: TRBJ2-2; cdr3_aa: CASSASRLGATGELFF
v_call: TRBV28; j_call: TRBJ2-2; cdr3_aa: CASSLFNTGELFF
v_call: TRBV20-1; j_call: TRBJ2-5; cdr3_aa: CSASAQRVKGETQYF
v_call: TRBV13; j_call: TRBJ2-1; cdr3_aa: CASKGESNTRYNEQFF
v_call: TRBV12-3/TRBV12-4; j_call: TRBJ1-5; cdr3_aa: CASSSDGSNQPQHF
v_call: TRBV6-5; j_call: TRBJ2-6; cdr3_aa: CASSYSSLGQRSGANVLTF